This TCR beta chain comes out of a study of blood T cell repertoires in COVID-19. Trimming stripped 1 base from V and 0 bases from J, with 15 bases between. The CDR3 has 17 amino acids. The germline V gene has CDR1 MNHEY and CDR2 SMNVEV (reference sequence). Sequencing was performed with immunoSEQ multiplex PCR; in TCRdb, only in-frame clones are kept and a portion is missing. The sample carries approximately 220,000 clones, around four fifths recorded once. The sequence was obtained from a woman between 50 and 59 years old with acute or convalescent COVID-19. Sample: peripheral blood. This sequence joins TRBV27 and TRBJ1-1; possibly TRBD1 for D (6 bases). This chain's CDR3 is CASSLWGRGRMNTEAFF. The CDR3 coding sequence is TGTGCCAGCAGTTTATGGGGGCGGGGGCGCATGAACACTGAAGCTTTCTTT.